Listed below are T cell receptor beta chains from one sample, sequenced in a study of molecular identifiers for immune sequencing clone quantification. Via MiXCR, TCRdb re-called the PCR reads, giving one row per CDR3 protein. Found here are over 35,000 distinct CDR3 sequences, 20% to 25% of them singletons; the top ten hold around 0.97%. The sequenced sample was naive CD8+ T cells from blood, with Jurkat cell RNA spiked in. Receptors originate from a human donor in good health. Some libraries in this study had Jurkat cell RNA spiked in. The CDR3 runs from the conserved cysteine through the conserved F or W. A D gene is named only where the DNA matches it firmly. Size is stated as once, few, many, or a class for an expanded clone.

j_gene,len,d_gene,v_gene,abundance,CDR3aa,CDR3nt
TRBJ2-1,14,TRBD2,TRBV6-6,few,CASSGLAGENEQFF,TGTGCCAGCAGTGGACTAGCGGGGGAAAATGAGCAGTTCTTC
TRBJ2-1,14,NA,TRBV7-9,many,CASSPARARIEQFF,TGTGCCAGCAGCCCCGCCCGGGCCCGTATAGAGCAGTTCTTC
TRBJ2-5,14,TRBD2,TRBV28,medium-sized,CASSLSSGSATQYF,TGTGCCAGCAGTTTGTCTAGCGGGTCGGCGACCCAGTACTTC
TRBJ2-3,18,NA,TRBV12-3/TRBV12-4,few,CASSRGTGTEEYADTQYF,TGTGCCAGCAGCCGCGGTACCGGGACCGAAGAGTACGCAGATACGCAGTATTTT
TRBJ1-4,15,NA,TRBV20-1,many,CSARDSGSVSEKLFF,TGCAGTGCTAGAGATTCAGGGTCCGTCTCTGAAAAACTGTTTTTT
TRBJ2-5,16,TRBD1,TRBV10-1,few,CASSEFVRQGQKTQYF,TGCGCCAGCAGTGAGTTTGTACGACAGGGGCAAAAGACCCAGTACTTC
TRBJ1-5,13,NA,TRBV12-3/TRBV12-4,many,CASSSDTFQPQHF,TGTGCCAGCAGTTCCGACACGTTTCAGCCCCAGCATTTT
TRBJ2-7,16,TRBD2,TRBV4-3,few,CASSPGLAGAAYEQYF,TGCGCCAGCAGCCCGGGACTAGCGGGAGCGGCCTACGAGCAGTACTTC
TRBJ2-4,13,TRBD1,TRBV6-5,few,CASSTRQGDIQYF,TGTGCCAGCAGTACTCGACAGGGGGACATTCAGTACTTC
TRBJ2-3,11,NA,TRBV10-3,few,CAISVGDTQFF,TGTGCCATCAGTGTTGGGGATACGCAGTTTTTT
TRBJ2-7,10,NA,TRBV29-1,medium-sized,CSVVGNEQYF,TGCAGCGTTGTAGGGAACGAGCAGTACTTC
TRBJ2-7,17,NA,TRBV25-1,many,CASSATPLNGIVYEQYF,TGTGCCAGCAGTGCCACACCTCTTAACGGGATCGTTTACGAGCAGTACTTC
TRBJ2-3,15,NA,TRBV13,many,CASSIRGFPTDTQYF,TGTGCCAGCAGCATAAGGGGTTTCCCCACAGATACGCAGTATTTT
TRBJ2-3,12,NA,TRBV12-3/TRBV12-4,many,CASSFATDTQYF,TGTGCCAGCAGTTTCGCAACAGATACGCAGTATTTT
TRBJ2-4,16,NA,TRBV7-9,few,CASSGSGNYLKNIQCF,TGTGCCAGCAGCGGTAGCGGAAACTACCTCAAAAACATTCAGTGCTTC
TRBJ2-7,15,NA,TRBV5-5,many,CASSLVSGGSDEQYF,TGTGCCAGCAGCTTGGTTTCAGGCGGATCCGACGAGCAGTACTTC
TRBJ1-5,17,TRBD1,TRBV7-2,many,CASSLAGTGYSNQPQHF,TGTGCCAGCAGCTTAGCCGGGACAGGGTATAGCAATCAGCCCCAGCATTTT
TRBJ1-5,14,NA,TRBV7-6,many,CASSLGQGFQPQHF,TGTGCCAGCAGCTTAGGGCAGGGGTTTCAGCCCCAGCATTTT